This is a list of T cell receptor beta chains from one sample in a study of response to subunit inactivated influenza vaccine. One entry per CDR3 protein, called by TCRdb with MiXCR from the RT-PCR reads. The table lists around 480,000 distinct CDR3 sequences, roughly 9.8% of them singletons. Sequencing was performed on PBMCs from blood, taken around seven weeks after vaccination. Receptor source: a man aged 45 to 65 who received an inactivated influenza vaccine. Both conserved end residues are part of each CDR3. Each record gives: V gene, clone size, D gene, J gene, CDR3 protein, CDR3 DNA. The D gene is left open where the match is weak. Size is omitted from some rows. Given values are once, few, many or a class for expanded clones.

TRBV30	few	NA	TRBJ2-1	CAWKGYLNEQFF	TGTGCCTGGAAGGGTTACCTCAATGAGCAGTTCTTC
TRBV2	NA	TRBD2	TRBJ2-1	CASTGLAVNEQFF	TGTGCCAGCACCGGACTAGCGGTCAATGAGCAGTTCTTC
TRBV20-1	few	NA	TRBJ2-7	CSARGQGLDEQYF	TGCAGTGCTAGAGGACAAGGGCTTGACGAGCAGTACTTC
TRBV12-3/TRBV12-4	NA	TRBD1	TRBJ2-1	CASSGPGQDYNEQFF	TGTGCCAGCAGTGGACCGGGACAGGACTACAATGAGCAGTTCTTC
TRBV7-6	many	NA	TRBJ2-3	CASSLEGRTQYF	TGTGCCAGCAGCTTAGAAGGCCGAACGCAGTATTTT
TRBV7-9	NA	NA	TRBJ1-2	CASSLSGTSDGYTF	TGTGCCAGCAGCTTAAGTGGGACATCGGATGGCTACACCTTC
TRBV28	NA	NA	TRBJ1-5	CASSLRGPLGHSNQPQHF	TGTGCCAGCAGTTTAAGGGGCCCCTTAGGCCATAGCAATCAGCCCCAGCATTTT
TRBV20-1	NA	TRBD2	TRBJ2-1	CSARGTSGGLRDEQFF	TGCAGTGCTAGGGGGACTAGCGGGGGACTCAGGGATGAGCAGTTCTTC
TRBV5-6	NA	NA	TRBJ2-3	CASSFGGRADTQYF	TGTGCCAGCAGCTTTGGTGGGAGAGCAGATACGCAGTATTTT
TRBV29-1	few	NA	TRBJ2-3	CSLGASTDTQYF	TGCAGCCTGGGGGCCTCCACAGATACGCAGTATTTT
TRBV6-2/TRBV6-3	many	NA	TRBJ2-2	CASNRNTGELFF	TGTGCCAGCAACCGGAACACCGGGGAGCTGTTTTTT
TRBV6-1	many	NA	TRBJ2-2	CASSEVRNTGELFF	TGTGCCAGCAGTGAAGTTAGGAACACCGGGGAGCTGTTTTTT
TRBV20-1	NA	TRBD1	TRBJ2-1	CSARLDRVEQFF	TGCAGTGCTAGGCTGGACAGGGTAGAGCAGTTCTTC
TRBV11-1	few	NA	TRBJ2-6	CASSLTSLKHSGANVLTF	TGTGCCAGCAGCTTAACCAGCTTAAAGCACTCTGGGGCCAACGTCCTGACTTTC
TRBV5-1	few	NA	TRBJ2-2	CASSLDRQGSGELFF	TGCGCCAGCAGCTTGGATAGGCAGGGCTCCGGGGAGCTGTTTTTT
TRBV10-3	NA	NA	TRBJ2-1	CAISDIDQPSRNEQFF	TGTGCCATCAGTGATATAGACCAACCAAGTAGGAATGAGCAGTTCTTC
TRBV7-9	NA	NA	TRBJ2-7	CASSLAGTGILYEQYF	TGTGCCAGCAGCTTAGCCGGGACGGGCATCCTCTACGAGCAGTACTTC
TRBV27	NA	NA	TRBJ2-2	CASSSTGRRASGELFF	TGTGCCAGCAGTTCCACGGGCCGTAGAGCCTCCGGGGAGCTGTTTTTT
TRBV7-2	many	NA	TRBJ1-4	CASSPDAGWEKLFF	TGTGCCAGCAGCCCTGACGCCGGTTGGGAAAAACTGTTTTTT
TRBV6-5	NA	TRBD1	TRBJ2-3	CASSYPPGQTQYF	TGTGCCAGCAGTTATCCTCCGGGACAGACACAGTATTTT
TRBV4-2	many	NA	TRBJ2-1	CASSRGGSYNEQFF	TGTGCCAGCAGCCGGGGAGGATCCTACAATGAGCAGTTCTTC
TRBV4-1	NA	NA	TRBJ1-1	CASRDQRAGRGTEAFF	TGCGCCAGCAGAGACCAGAGGGCGGGTCGGGGCACTGAAGCTTTCTTT